This TCR beta chain was sequenced in a study of beta chain features in type 1 diabetes. Across the whole study: Patients did not differ from healthy donors in age, gender or cell yield.

Comments on this clone: Its antigen is not identified.

All of the isolated RNA was reverse transcribed, so expressed TCRB transcripts were sequenced. Here immunoSEQ multiplex PCR was the method, and the copy in TCRdb shows in-frame clones only, minus some. The sample has some 100,000 clones; about 40% are singletons. The study, taken as a whole, reports: In all four CD4+ subsets, TCRB CDR3 length was significantly, moderately reduced in type 1 diabetes. Patients showed naive, central memory and Treg TCRB repertoires that appeared more similar than those of healthy donors.

Sort purity for all populations was recorded as exceeding 98%. This TCR derives from a woman aged 18-29 years in good health. Sequencing was carried out using stem cell memory CD4+ T cells from blood.

The CDR3 DNA follows: TGTGCCAGCAGGTTTCCGGAGGCTCGGAACACTGAAGCTTTCTTT. Translated, it gives CASRFPEARNTEAFF. The V and J genes are TRBV11-2 and TRBJ1-1; D ambiguous. The CDR3 spans 15 residues. V was clipped by 6 bases and J by 1 base, with 15 bases between them. Germline V lookup: CDR1 SGHAT, CDR2 FQNNGV.